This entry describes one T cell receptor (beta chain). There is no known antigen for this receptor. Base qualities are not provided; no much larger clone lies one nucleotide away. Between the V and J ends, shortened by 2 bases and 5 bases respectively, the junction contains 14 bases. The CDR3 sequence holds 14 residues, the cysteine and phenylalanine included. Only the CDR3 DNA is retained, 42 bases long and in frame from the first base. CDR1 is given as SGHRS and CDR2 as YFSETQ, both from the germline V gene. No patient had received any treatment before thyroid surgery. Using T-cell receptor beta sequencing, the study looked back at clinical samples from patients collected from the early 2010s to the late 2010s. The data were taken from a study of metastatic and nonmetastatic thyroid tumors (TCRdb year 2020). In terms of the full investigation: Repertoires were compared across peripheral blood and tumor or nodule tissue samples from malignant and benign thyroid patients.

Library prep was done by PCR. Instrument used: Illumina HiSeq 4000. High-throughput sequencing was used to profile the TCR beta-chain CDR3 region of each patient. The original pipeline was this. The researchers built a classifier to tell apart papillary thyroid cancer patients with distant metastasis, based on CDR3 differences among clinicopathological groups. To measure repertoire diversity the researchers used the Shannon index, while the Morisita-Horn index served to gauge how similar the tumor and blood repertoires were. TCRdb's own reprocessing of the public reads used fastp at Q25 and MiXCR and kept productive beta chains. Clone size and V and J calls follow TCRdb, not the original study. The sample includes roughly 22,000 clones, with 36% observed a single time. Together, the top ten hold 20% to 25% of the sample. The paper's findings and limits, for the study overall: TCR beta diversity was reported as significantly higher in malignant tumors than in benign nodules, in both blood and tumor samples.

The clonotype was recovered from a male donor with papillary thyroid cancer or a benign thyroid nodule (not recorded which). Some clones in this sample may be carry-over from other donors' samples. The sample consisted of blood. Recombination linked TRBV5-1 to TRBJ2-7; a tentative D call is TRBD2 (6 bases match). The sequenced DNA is TGCGCCAGCAGCTTCCAACCCACTAGCAACGAGCAGTACTTC. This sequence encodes CASSFQPTSNEQYF.